The 27 T cell receptor beta chains below come from one sample, sequenced in a study of cytomegalovirus exposure and HLA in healthy donors. Researchers ran the PCR with 60 Vbeta and 13 Jbeta primers. Sequencing used immunoSEQ multiplex PCR; TCRdb keeps in-frame clones, though not all of them. Of about 150,000 clones listed, roughly 80% were seen once; the top ten hold approximately 4%. Sequencing was done on a sample of PBMCs. These TCRs come from a woman in her forties in good health and CMV-seropositive.

J is TRBJ2-1 and V is TRBV27; a possible D gene is TRBD2 (6 bases). V was shortened by 3 bases and J by 10 bases, with 16 bases between the two germline ends. CDR1 MNHEY and CDR2 SMNVEV come from the germline V gene (reference sequence). This CDR3 has 14 amino acids. CDR3 in DNA: TGTGCCAGCAGTTTGAAACTAGCCTCCTTCGAGCAGTTCTTC. Translated: CASSLKLASFEQFF.

The chain recombines TRBV6-1 with TRBJ2-7; TRBD1 agrees at 10 bases. Germline CDR1 reads MNHNS; CDR2 reads SASEGT. CDR3 size: 13 residues. J lost 7 bases, V lost 8 bases, and 8 bases had no gene match. In DNA form, the CDR3 reads TGTGCCAGCGTAGGACAGGGGGTAAATGAGCAGTACTTC. It yields the protein CASVGQGVNEQYF.

The chain links TRBV10-3 to TRBJ1-4, with a tentative D call TRBD1 (5 bases). The V end lost 6 bases, the J end lost 7 bases, and 12 bases lay between the germline ends. The CDR3 runs 13 residues. Per the germline V gene, CDR1 is ENHRY and CDR2 is SYGVKD. The CDR3 region has the DNA TGTGCCATCAGCCAGGGAAAGGGTGAAAAACTGTTTTTT. Translating gives CAISQGKGEKLFF.

The V and J genes are TRBV5-1 and TRBJ2-1, with 9 bases fitting TRBD2. This CDR3 spans 15 amino acids. The junction had 3 bases not matched to a gene; V was cut back by 0 bases and J by 5 bases. Germline V gene sequence: CDR1 SGHRS, CDR2 YFSETQ. As DNA, the CDR3 is TGCGCCAGCAGCTTGGAGGGACTAGCTCACAATGAGCAGTTCTTC. Protein: CASSLEGLAHNEQFF.

The rearrangement joins TRBV6-5 to TRBJ2-5; 8 bases are shared with TRBD2. V shed 6 bases and J 1 base; nucleotides not matched to a gene: 4. The CDR3 extends over 14 amino acids. Germline CDR1 MNHEY, CDR2 SVGAGI. The CDR3 loop reads CASRPGLAQETQYF. In DNA form, the CDR3 reads TGTGCCAGCAGGCCAGGACTAGCCCAAGAGACCCAGTACTTC.

The chain employs TRBV25-1 and TRBJ2-1; 9 bases are shared with TRBD2. Germline V gene data show CDR1 as MGHDK and CDR2 as SYGVNS. Losses at the gene ends were 1 base for V and 1 base for J; bases not matched to a gene: 2. The length of the CDR3 is 16 residues. The CDR3: CASSESSGASYNEQFF. DNA of the CDR3: TGTGCCAGCAGTGAATCTAGCGGGGCTTCCTACAATGAGCAGTTCTTC.

The chain is built from TRBV4-1 and TRBJ2-7; TRBD1 agrees at 10 bases. CDR3 size: 14 residues. Trimming took 4 bases from V and 4 from J; bases not matched to a gene: 4. The V gene's germline CDR1 is MGHRA and CDR2 YSYEKL. The CDR3 region is CASSPTGGSYEQYF. CDR3 coding DNA: TGCGCCAGCAGCCCGACAGGGGGCAGTTACGAGCAGTACTTC.

This chain uses TRBV5-1 with TRBJ1-4; D gene ambiguous. The germline CDR1 and CDR2 sequences are SGHRS and YFSETQ. The CDR3 extends over 13 amino acids. Trimming left V 4 bases short and J 0 bases short, with 4 bases between. CDR3 bases: TGCGCCAGCAGCGCGGCAACTAATGAAAAACTGTTTTTT. It yields the protein CASSAATNEKLFF.

The CDR3 DNA reads as TGTGCCAGCAGTGCTACTGCTTTGGGGGCCAACGTCCTGACTTTC. This gives the protein CASSATALGANVLTF. The chain combines TRBV5-5 with TRBJ2-6; no definite D call. V was cut by 5 bases and J by 4 bases, with 13 bases left in between. Germline V gene sequence: CDR1 SGHKS, CDR2 YYEKEE (reference sequence). The CDR3 sequence is 15 residues long. The full variable domain, with the rest looked up from reference TRBV5-5 and TRBJ2-6, is DAGVTQSPTHLIKTRGQQVTLRCSPISGHKSVSWYQQVLGQGPQFIFQYYEKEERGRGNFPDRFSARQFPNYSSELNVNALLLGDSALYLCASSATALGANVLTFGAGSRLTVL.

This clone has more than one count but fewer than ten. This sequence joins TRBV4-1 and TRBJ2-2; TRBD1 aligns across 10 bases. CDR1 MGHRA and CDR2 YSYEKL come from the germline V gene. The trim removed 1 base at V and 3 bases at J, leaving 8 bases unmatched. The CDR3 runs to 18 residues. The CDR3 protein is CASSQVTGQGRYTGELFF. As DNA, the CDR3 is TGCGCCAGCAGCCAAGTTACGGGACAGGGGCGATACACCGGGGAGCTGTTTTTT.

V is TRBV4-1 and J is TRBJ2-4; 9 bases are a match to TRBD2. With 0 bases clipped from V and 8 bases from J, the junction kept 5 bases outside the gene matches. The CDR3 extends over 15 amino acids. CDR1 MGHRA and CDR2 YSYEKL come from the germline V gene. CDR3 DNA sequence: TGCGCCAGCAGCCAAGATCAGACTAGCGGCTACATTCAGTACTTC. It is translated as CASSQDQTSGYIQYF.

This clone was counted a single time. This chain connects TRBV5-6 to TRBJ2-5; TRBD2 aligns across 7 bases. The length of the CDR3 is 16 residues. V shed 1 base, J shed 7 bases, and the junction held 13 bases outside the gene matches. Germline CDR1 and CDR2: SGHDT and YYEEEE. Here the CDR3 reads CASSLRGGAARGTQYF. The CDR3 DNA is TGTGCCAGCAGCTTGAGGGGAGGGGCCGCCCGGGGGACCCAGTACTTC.

This clone was detected only a few times. This chain links TRBV7-9 with TRBJ1-6; D remains ambiguous. Deletions cut 4 bases from V and 5 bases from J, with 9 bases between. This CDR3 spans 14 amino acids. Per germline, CDR1 SEHNR and CDR2 FQNEAQ (reference sequence). CDR3 sequence (DNA): TGTGCCAGCAGCTCGAGGGCTGATAATTCACCCCTCCACTTT. It is translated as CASSSRADNSPLHF.

The V gene is TRBV19, the J gene TRBJ2-2, with 9 bases matching TRBD2. J was trimmed by 3 bases and V by 1 base; bases with no gene match: 0. CDR1 and CDR2 from the germline V gene are LNHDA and SQIVND (reference sequence). The CDR3 extends over 15 amino acids. The DNA for the CDR3 is TGTGCCAGTAGTATAGGACTAGCGGACACCGGGGAGCTGTTTTTT. It is translated as CASSIGLADTGELFF.

The chain couples TRBV27 to TRBJ2-7, with a possible D match to TRBD1 (6 bases). Per germline, CDR1 MNHEY and CDR2 SMNVEV (reference sequence). The CDR3 length is 14 residues. V was pared by 3 bases and J by 1 base, with 10 bases between. DNA of the CDR3: TGTGCCAGCAGTTTTTCAAGGGGGTCCTACGAGCAGTACTTC. This gives the protein CASSFSRGSYEQYF.

The CDR3 region has the DNA TGTGCCAGCAGTTTAGGGGACAGACTGGAAGCTTTCTTT. Encoded protein: CASSLGDRLEAFF. The genes are TRBV28 and TRBJ1-1; 7 nucleotides align to TRBD1. The CDR3 has 13 amino acids. Germline V gene lookup returns CDR1 MDHEN and CDR2 SYDVKM. Losses at the gene ends were 2 bases for V and 8 bases for J; bases not matched to a gene: 5.

The rearrangement joins TRBV18 to TRBJ2-1; 9 nucleotides align to TRBD1. V lost 6 bases, J lost 5 bases, and 2 bases stayed unmatched. CDR3 size: 13 residues. Looked up from germline, CDR1 is KGHSH and CDR2 is LQKENI. CDR3 sequence reads: CASSGTGNNEQFF. The CDR3 DNA follows: TGTGCCAGCTCCGGGACAGGGAACAATGAGCAGTTCTTC.

V is TRBV4-1 and J is TRBJ1-5; 8 bases match TRBD1. CDR3 length: 17 residues. Germline lookup yields CDR1 MGHRA and CDR2 YSYEKL. The J segment lost 3 bases and the V segment lost 3 bases, leaving 10 bases of the junction unmatched. In DNA form, the CDR3 reads TGCGCCAGCAGCCATACAGGGGGACCTGGGGCCAATCAGCCCCAGCATTTT. The encoded protein is CASSHTGGPGANQPQHF.

The chain is built from TRBV15 and TRBJ2-5; 10 bases match TRBD1. Germline V gene lookup returns CDR1 LNHNV and CDR2 YYDKDF (reference sequence). With 3 bases clipped from V and 4 bases from J, the junction kept 5 bases outside the gene matches. This CDR3 comprises 15 residues. CDR3 amino acids: CATSRGQGKGETQYF. In DNA form, the CDR3 reads TGTGCCACCAGCAGGGGACAGGGGAAGGGAGAGACCCAGTACTTC.

CDR3: CASRGQLLSGEQFF. The CDR3, as DNA: TGTGCCAGCAGGGGACAATTACTGTCCGGTGAGCAGTTCTTC. The chain couples TRBV6-5 to TRBJ2-1; TRBD1 is a possible D gene (6 bases). Germline V gives CDR1 MNHEY, CDR2 SVGAGI. The CDR3 has 14 amino acids. The V gene lost 6 bases and the J gene lost 9 bases, with 18 bases spanning the gap.

This clone was seen a handful of times. The chain has TRBV30 and TRBJ2-4; maybe TRBD2 (6 bases). CDR1 is GTSNPN, CDR2 SVGIG, per germline (reference sequence). V was pared by 0 bases and J by 9 bases, with 12 bases between. This CDR3 spans 13 amino acids. Written as DNA, the CDR3 is TGTGCCTGGAGTGTCGGCGGGGCTTCCATTCAGTACTTC. Protein product: CAWSVGGASIQYF.

This chain connects TRBV28 to TRBJ1-1, with D hard to call. V gave up 7 bases and J gave up 1 base, with 10 bases separating them. CDR3 length: 13 amino acids. The germline V gene encodes CDR1 MDHEN and CDR2 SYDVKM. This CDR3 reads CASNQVPNTEAFF. In DNA form, the CDR3 reads TGTGCCAGCAACCAGGTCCCGAACACTGAAGCTTTCTTT.

This clone has more than one count but fewer than ten. This rearrangement joins TRBV2 to TRBJ2-5; the D is unclear. The germline gives CDR1 SNHLY, CDR2 FYNNEI. V dropped 6 bases and J dropped 4 bases, with 9 bases sitting between them. This CDR3 is built from 12 residues. The CDR3 coding sequence is TGTGCCAGCAGGGAGCTCCCAGAGACCCAGTACTTC. Residues: CASRELPETQYF.

This chain connects TRBV2 to TRBJ2-7, with TRBD2 identical over 9 bases. Unmatched junction bases numbered 6, after V lost 5 bases and J lost 4 bases. This CDR3 spans 14 amino acids. Looked up from germline, CDR1 is SNHLY and CDR2 is FYNNEI. The CDR3 here is CASSQSGRWYEQYF. CDR3 nucleotide sequence: TGTGCCAGCAGTCAAAGCGGGAGGTGGTACGAGCAGTACTTC.

The chain links TRBV6-5 to TRBJ2-3; 9 nucleotides line up with TRBD2. The CDR3 extends over 15 amino acids. The V gene end was trimmed by 6 bases and the J gene end by 5 bases; junction bases not matched to a gene: 9. Looked up from germline, CDR1 is MNHEY and CDR2 is SVGAGI. The CDR3 bases are TGTGCCAGCAGGACCCTCCGCGGGGGGGAAGATACGCAGTATTTT. Protein product: CASRTLRGGEDTQYF.

V and J are TRBV15 and TRBJ1-2; D is possibly TRBD1 (5 bases). Germline CDR1 LNHNV, CDR2 YYDKDF (reference sequence). The CDR3 runs to 13 residues. Trimming cost V 0 bases and J 4 bases, with 6 bases left between them. CDR3 protein: CATSRERGYGYTF. The DNA of the CDR3 is TGTGCCACCAGCAGAGAAAGGGGCTATGGCTACACCTTC.

This rearrangement joins TRBV5-1 to TRBJ2-1, with TRBD2 matching 11 bases. Unmatched junction bases numbered 3, after V lost 0 bases and J lost 1 base. Per the germline V gene, CDR1 is SGHRS and CDR2 is YFSETQ. This CDR3 is built from 17 residues. This CDR3 reads CASSLALAGGSYNEQFF. As DNA, the CDR3 is TGCGCCAGCAGCTTGGCCTTAGCGGGGGGGTCCTACAATGAGCAGTTCTTC.